These 10 T cell receptor beta chains originate from one sample sequenced in a study of cytomegalovirus exposure and HLA in healthy donors. This PCR relied on a set of 60 Vbeta primers and 13 Jbeta primers. Clones were read by immunoSEQ multiplex PCR, and TCRdb kept only the in-frame ones, dropping some. The sample shows approximately 100,000 clones, roughly three quarters of them seen only once. The sequenced sample was PBMCs. The receptors derive from a middle-aged man in good health and CMV-seronegative.

V and J are TRBV4-2 and TRBJ2-1; possible D gene TRBD2, 5 bases. Trimming took 0 bases from V and 12 from J, leaving 15 bases between them. In germline, CDR1 is LGHNA, CDR2 YNFKEQ. This CDR3 has 14 amino acids. CDR3 in amino acids: CASSQDRAGGVQFF. CDR3 sequence (DNA): TGTGCCAGCAGCCAAGATCGCGCGGGTGGGGTGCAGTTCTTC.

In this sample, this clone turned up once. The chain employs TRBV14 and TRBJ2-1; a possible D gene is TRBD2 (7 bases). Trimming cost V 5 bases and J 4 bases, with 9 bases left between them. This CDR3 has 13 amino acids. Germline values: CDR1 SGHDN, CDR2 FVKESK. For the CDR3, the DNA is TGTGCCAGCAGCAGGGGGGGTTACAATGAGCAGTTCTTC. Translating gives CASSRGGYNEQFF.

The chain joins TRBV28 to TRBJ1-2; TRBD1 is a possible D gene (6 bases). Germline CDR1 and CDR2: MDHEN and SYDVKM. The CDR3 covers 16 residues. V gave up 4 bases and J gave up 6 bases, with 21 bases separating them. CDR3 bases: TGTGCCAGCAGTTGGACAGCGCTCGGGAAATCGAATGGCTACACCTTC. This encodes CASSWTALGKSNGYTF.

The V gene is TRBV5-4, the J gene TRBJ1-2; unclear D gene. Germline values: CDR1 SGHNT, CDR2 YYREEE (reference sequence). CDR3 length: 15 residues. The V end was cut by 2 bases, the J end by 0 bases, with 11 bases between. The CDR3 DNA follows: TGTGCCAGCAGCTTCCTAGAAAGTACTAACTATGGCTACACCTTC. Its protein is CASSFLESTNYGYTF.

The chain has TRBV6-5 and TRBJ1-4; D is uncertain. The CDR3 spans 15 residues. Germline V gene lookup returns CDR1 MNHEY and CDR2 SVGAGI. V lost 0 bases to trimming and J lost 4 bases, with 9 bases between them. CDR3 sequence reads: CASSYSGSDNEKLFF. The DNA of the CDR3 is TGTGCCAGCAGTTACTCGGGCAGTGATAATGAAAAACTGTTTTTT.

The rearrangement joins TRBV5-8 to TRBJ2-3; D unresolved. The V gene's germline CDR1 is SGHTS and CDR2 YDEGEE. V gave up 3 bases and J gave up 1 base, with 12 bases separating them. The CDR3 length is 15 residues. CDR3 nucleotide sequence: TGTGCCAGCAGCTGGGCGTTGGGCGGCACAGATACGCAGTATTTT. Translation gives CASSWALGGTDTQYF.

The gene calls are TRBV27 and TRBJ2-5; 13 positions match TRBD2. The CDR3 has 13 residues. Trimming removed 10 bases from V and 6 bases from J; junction bases left unmatched: 5. Germline V gives CDR1 MNHEY, CDR2 SMNVEV (reference sequence). DNA of the CDR3: TGTGCCATTTCGACTAGCGGGGGGAAGACCCAGTACTTC. The encoded protein is CAISTSGGKTQYF.

There are a few counts of this clone. The genes are TRBV19 and TRBJ1-6; TRBD1 aligns across 10 bases. The CDR3 length is 14 residues. The trim removed 4 bases at V and 14 bases at J, leaving 8 bases unmatched. Germline CDR1 LNHDA, CDR2 SQIVND (reference sequence). Written as DNA, the CDR3 is TGTGCCAGTAGTAAGGACAGGGGGGTCCCCACCCTCCACTTT. This translates into CASSKDRGVPTLHF.

The chain recombines TRBV28 with TRBJ2-1; D is unclear. The CDR3 loop spans 14 amino acids. The germline V gene encodes CDR1 MDHEN and CDR2 SYDVKM. The V end lost 5 bases, the J end lost 7 bases, and 15 bases lay between the germline ends. The CDR3 is CASSQVPRRNEQFF. The DNA for the CDR3 is TGTGCCAGCAGTCAAGTTCCCCGCAGAAATGAGCAGTTCTTC.

V gene TRBV6-6 combines with J gene TRBJ1-5; a possible D gene is TRBD1 (6 bases). The V gene's germline CDR1 is MNHNY and CDR2 SVGAGI (reference sequence). V was pared by 1 base and J by 6 bases, with 13 bases between. The CDR3 has 15 amino acids. CDR3: CASSYLQGRSQPQHF. CDR3 sequence (DNA): TGTGCCAGCAGTTACTTACAGGGCCGCAGTCAGCCCCAGCATTTT.